The 13 T cell receptor beta chains in this list originate from one sample, sequenced in a study of T cells in women clearing cervical HPV infection (dated by TCRdb to between 2018 and 2020). The receptor library was made with the immunoSEQ multiplex PCR assay. TCRdb retrieved this table from immuneACCESS and kept in-frame rearrangements only. Not all clones are present; in checked studies, unresolved V genes account for under half, and no reason is known for the remainder. The data table for this sample lists roughly 48,000 clones. The top ten clones comprise around 1.6% of the sample. The sequenced sample consisted of blood buffy coat. Receptors originate from a woman aged 18 to 75 with a cervical HPV16 infection that either progressed to CIN3+ or cleared (not recorded which).

In the case of this clone: The read falls 3 residues short of the CDR3 end, and the missing part is taken from the germline J gene. This chain uses TRBV5-4 with TRBJ2-1, with 7 bases fitting TRBD1. Looked up from germline, CDR1 is SGHNT and CDR2 is YYREEE (reference sequence). Unmatched junction bases numbered 4, after V lost 7 bases and J lost 3 bases. The CDR3 covers 13 residues. The CDR3 is CASGTVNYNEQFF. The sequenced part of the CDR3 DNA is TGTGCCAGCGGGACAGTGAACTACAATGAG.

To note about this clone: The CDR3 end is not reached by the read, which stops 3 residues before it; the germline J gene fills it in. V usage is TRBV2 and J usage is TRBJ2-7; 7 bases are shared with TRBD2. Germline lookup yields CDR1 SNHLY and CDR2 FYNNEI. This CDR3 has 16 residues. V shed 0 bases and J 3 bases; nucleotides not matched to a gene: 8. The sequenced part of the CDR3 DNA is TGTGCCAGCAGTGAAGCGGGGTCTAGCGGCCGCTACGAG. It encodes CASSEAGSSGRYE. The entire CDR3 protein reads CASSEAGSSGRYEQYF. Together with reference TRBV2 and TRBJ2-7, the CDR3 gives the full variable domain: EPEVTQTPSHQVTQMGQEVILRCVPISNHLYFYWYRQILGQKVEFLVSFYNNEISEKSEIFDDQFSVERPDGSNFTLKIRSTKLEDSAMYFCASSEAGSSGRYEQYFGPGTRLTVT.

Regarding this clone: The read halts 3 residues ahead of the CDR3 end, with the missing end drawn from the germline J gene. V usage is TRBV28 and J usage is TRBJ2-5; perhaps TRBD2 as D (6 bases). The CDR3 totals 15 residues. Germline V CDR1 and CDR2: MDHEN, SYDVKM. V dropped 6 bases and J dropped 6 bases, with 20 bases sitting between them. CDR3 in amino acids: CASSLQGGLRKTQYF. Incomplete CDR3 DNA: TGTGCCAGCAGCCTGCAGGGAGGTCTACGAAAGACC.

With regard to this clone: The CDR3 goes on 3 residues after the read ends, and that part is filled in from the germline J gene. The chain recombines TRBV20-1 with TRBJ1-1; a possible D gene is TRBD1 (6 bases). This CDR3 region has 13 residues. The germline CDR1 and CDR2 sequences are DFQATT and SNEGSKA (reference sequence). V was cut by 2 bases and J by 2 bases, with 9 bases left in between. CDR3 sequence reads: CSARYRANTEAFF. The DNA read from the CDR3 is TGCAGTGCTAGATACAGGGCCAACACTGAA.

Remarks on this clone: Read coverage stops 3 residues before the CDR3 terminus; the germline J gene supplies the remainder. The chain carries TRBV5-4 and TRBJ1-4; TRBD1 aligns across 8 bases. The germline gives CDR1 SGHNT, CDR2 YYREEE (reference sequence). This CDR3 has 15 residues. The ends lost 3 bases at V and 6 bases at J; junction bases unmatched: 7. The CDR3 bases that were read are TGTGCCAGCAGCTCGCGCGGACAGGGACATGAAAAA. Protein: CASSSRGQGHEK. The entire CDR3 sequence reads CASSSRGQGHEKLFF.

As regards this clone: The read is 3 residues too short to cover the CDR3 end, so that end is filled in from the germline J gene. The chain couples TRBV2 to TRBJ2-7; possibly TRBD2 for D (6 bases). V was pared by 6 bases and J by 3 bases, with 15 bases between. CDR1 SNHLY and CDR2 FYNNEI come from the germline V gene. The CDR3 is made up of 14 amino acids. The CDR3 here is CASRNEGLNYEQYF. The DNA read from the CDR3 is TGTGCCAGCAGGAACGAGGGACTTAACTACGAG.

In regard to this clone: From the germline J gene comes the end of the CDR3, since the read stops 3 residues before it. The chain recombines TRBV11-2 with TRBJ2-4; 8 bases map to TRBD1. J was trimmed by 4 bases and V by 1 base; bases with no gene match: 0. The CDR3 runs to 14 residues. Germline V gene data show CDR1 as SGHAT and CDR2 as FQNNGV. The CDR3 loop is CASSLGTGKNIQYF. Incomplete CDR3 DNA: TGTGCCAGCAGCTTAGGGACAGGGAAAAACATT.

The part of the CDR3 DNA that was read is TGCGCCAGCAAAGGGGGGGCGAATAATTCACCC. This sequence encodes CASKGGANNSP. From start to end, the CDR3 is CASKGGANNSPLHF. The chain has TRBV5-1 and TRBJ1-6; D perhaps matches TRBD1 (6 bases). The read comes to an end 3 residues before the CDR3 does, leaving the germline J gene to fill in the end. CDR3 length: 14 residues. CDR1 SGHRS and CDR2 YFSETQ come from the germline V gene. The germline V and J ends were trimmed by 6 bases and 5 bases, with 12 bases remaining between them.

Of note for this clone: The DNA ends 3 residues before the CDR3 does, and the rest of the CDR3 is filled in from the germline J gene. The V and J genes are TRBV5-4 and TRBJ2-1; TRBD2 matches 8 bases. Germline CDR1 and CDR2: SGHNT and YYREEE (reference sequence). Trimming removed 1 base from V and 0 bases from J; junction bases left unmatched: 3. The CDR3 totals 16 residues. CDR3 loop: CASSLPGGGSYNEQFF. The covered CDR3 bases are TGTGCCAGCAGCTTGCCCGGGGGGGGCTCCTACAATGAG.

Comments on this clone: The observed sequence ends 3 residues before the CDR3 terminus, with the missing tail filled in from the germline J gene. This chain links TRBV11-3 with TRBJ1-3, with TRBD1 matching over 8 bases. CDR3 size: 15 residues. Germline V gene lookup returns CDR1 SGHNT and CDR2 YENEEA. Losses at the gene ends were 4 bases for V and 0 bases for J; bases not matched to a gene: 2. CDR3 protein: CASSSGTGSGNTIYF. The DNA read from the CDR3 is TGTGCCAGCAGCTCGGGGACAGGCTCTGGAAACACC.

Note on this clone: The CDR3 goes on 3 residues after the read ends, and that part is filled in from the germline J gene. The chain uses TRBV11-2 and TRBJ2-1; possible D gene TRBD1, 6 bases. Looked up from germline, CDR1 is SGHAT and CDR2 is FQNNGV. Trimming removed 3 bases at V and 3 bases at J, with 12 bases between. The CDR3 is made up of 15 amino acids. CDR3 in amino acids: CASSFWDKIYNEQFF. The CDR3 DNA, read in part, is TGTGCCAGCAGCTTTTGGGACAAAATCTACAATGAG.

Details on this clone: The read terminates 3 residues before the CDR3 end, so the remaining end is supplied by the germline J gene. The rearrangement uses TRBV20-1 and TRBJ2-1; tentative D call: TRBD2 (6 bases). V was pared by 6 bases and J by 9 bases, with 15 bases between. The CDR3 totals 12 residues. Germline-derived CDR1 and CDR2 are DFQATT and SNEGSKA (reference sequence). CDR3 sequence: CSAEAGHFEQFF. CDR3 bases read: TGCAGTGCCGAAGCGGGTCACTTTGAG.

A word on this clone: The read ends 3 residues early relative to the CDR3; the germline J gene fills the gap. The V gene is TRBV30, the J gene TRBJ2-6, with D maybe TRBD1 (5 bases). The germline CDR1 and CDR2 sequences are GTSNPN and SVGIG (reference sequence). The CDR3 runs to 16 residues. Trimming cost V 5 bases and J 4 bases, with 18 bases left between them. CDR3 sequence reads: CAWLRQSLLGANVLTF. The covered CDR3 bases are TGTGCCTGGTTGAGACAGAGCCTTCTAGGGGCCAACGTC. The whole variable domain, filled in from reference TRBV30 and TRBJ2-6, reads SQTIHQWPATLVQPVGSPLSLECTVEGTSNPNLYWYRQAAGRGLQLLFYSVGIGQISSEVPQNLSASRPQDRQFILSSKKLLLSDSGFYLCAWLRQSLLGANVLTFGAGSRLTVL.